The TCR beta chain under discussion was sequenced for a study of blood T cell repertoires in COVID-19. Study as a whole: The samples span acute and convalescent COVID-19 from the United States, Italy and Spain. T cells, B-cell-depleted T cells, or PBMCs supplied cDNA or gDNA.

In the study's own analysis: Quantification of nucleated cells was approximated via reference gene primer amplification. Measured with immunoSEQ multiplex PCR; TCRdb has only the in-frame clones, and not every one. Clone size and the V and J calls come from that table; the DNA yielded D and trimming. The table lists 50,000 to 65,000 clones, around 87% of them singletons, with over 0.8% in the top ten. CDR1 and CDR2 (germline): SQVTM, ANQGSEA. J gave up 0 bases and V 2 bases, and 2 bases lay outside the gene matches. The CDR3 contains 15 residues. Sequenced: peripheral blood. The V and J genes are TRBV29-1 and TRBJ2-3; TRBD2 matches 10 bases. The clonotype was recovered from a man between 65 and 85 years old with acute or convalescent COVID-19. The CDR3 nucleotides are TGCAGCGTTGAATTGACTAGCGGGAGCACAGATACGCAGTATTTT. Protein: CSVELTSGSTDTQYF.